The 15 T cell receptor beta chains in this list originate from one sample, sequenced in a study of blood T cell repertoires in COVID-19. Measured with immunoSEQ multiplex PCR; TCRdb has only the in-frame clones, and not every one. This table holds about 220,000 clones, 80% to 90% found once. The sample was peripheral blood. The receptors were sampled from a man aged 45-65 years who had recovered from COVID-19.

The V and J genes are TRBV5-5 and TRBJ2-3; 7 positions match TRBD1. The CDR3 has 15 residues. V was pared by 5 bases and J by 2 bases, with 8 bases of the junction left unmatched. The V gene's germline CDR1 is SGHKS and CDR2 YYEKEE (reference sequence). CDR3 nucleotides: TGTGCCAGCAGTCCCTGGACAGGAGCCACAGATACGCAGTATTTT. It is translated as CASSPWTGATDTQYF.

Of note for this clone: The identical CDR3 is also encoded by other nucleotide sequences in the sample. The chain joins TRBV7-2 to TRBJ2-2, with D tentatively TRBD2 (6 bases). The CDR3 contains 15 residues. The germline CDR1 and CDR2 sequences are SGHTA and FQGNSA. V was clipped by 6 bases and J by 0 bases, with 11 bases between them. This CDR3 reads CASSPRGTNTGELFF. The DNA of the CDR3 is TGTGCCAGCAGTCCCCGGGGGACGAACACCGGGGAGCTGTTTTTT.

The chain is built from TRBV19 and TRBJ2-5; no definite D call. Germline CDR1 and CDR2: LNHDA and SQIVND (reference sequence). CDR3 length: 14 amino acids. With 4 bases removed from V and 2 bases from J, the gap between germline ends came to 11 bases. This CDR3 is CASSKPFQQETQYF. The CDR3 bases are TGTGCCAGTAGTAAGCCATTCCAACAAGAGACCCAGTACTTC.

The V call is TRBV19, the J call TRBJ1-2; TRBD1 aligns across 7 bases. With 8 bases clipped from V and 8 bases from J, the junction kept 11 bases outside the gene matches. Germline CDR1 and CDR2: LNHDA and SQIVND (reference sequence). This CDR3 has 13 residues. The chain's CDR3 is CASYRQGRAGYTF. The CDR3, as DNA: TGTGCCAGTTACCGACAGGGCCGAGCGGGCTACACCTTC.

The chain combines TRBV28 with TRBJ1-5; 7 nucleotides line up with TRBD1. The trim removed 6 bases at V and 2 bases at J, leaving 7 bases unmatched. The germline V gene has CDR1 MDHEN and CDR2 SYDVKM. This CDR3 contains 15 residues. The CDR3 region has the DNA TGTGCCAGCAGGGCACAGGGGACCGGCAATCAGCCCCAGCATTTT. Translating gives CASRAQGTGNQPQHF.

This rearrangement joins TRBV15 to TRBJ1-4, with 8 positions matching TRBD1. The germline V gene has CDR1 LNHNV and CDR2 YYDKDF (reference sequence). The CDR3 is 15 residues long. The V segment lost 4 bases and the J segment 8 bases; nucleotides outside the gene matches: 9. The CDR3 DNA is TGTGCCACCAGCATGCCGGGGACAGGTGGAGAAAAACTGTTTTTT. This gives the protein CATSMPGTGGEKLFF.

The chain joins TRBV4-1 to TRBJ1-2; the match to TRBD1 covers 10 bases. The CDR3 runs to 14 residues. The junction had 2 bases not matched to a gene; V was cut back by 0 bases and J by 7 bases. The germline CDR1 and CDR2 sequences are MGHRA and YSYEKL. The CDR3 DNA sequence: TGCGCCAGCAGCCAAGAGGGGACAGGGGTTGGCTACACCTTC. Translation: CASSQEGTGVGYTF.

This clone was observed a handful of times. The J gene is TRBJ2-4, the V gene TRBV27; weak D call: TRBD2 (6 bases). CDR3 length: 16 residues. V lost 4 bases, J lost 2 bases, and 15 bases lay in between. Germline assignment: CDR1 MNHEY and CDR2 SMNVEV (reference sequence). Here the CDR3 DNA reads TGTGCCAGCAGTTCGAAGCCCACTAGCTCCAAAAACATTCAGTACTTC. It translates to CASSSKPTSSKNIQYF.

The chain employs TRBV9 and TRBJ2-1, with 12 bases fitting TRBD1. Germline V lookup: CDR1 SGDLS, CDR2 YYNGEE. There are 16 residues in the CDR3. V shed 0 bases, J shed 4 bases, and the junction held 2 bases outside the gene matches. CDR3 protein: CASSVGGQGAYNEQFF. CDR3 sequence (DNA): TGTGCCAGCAGCGTAGGGGGACAGGGGGCTTACAATGAGCAGTTCTTC.

J is TRBJ1-1 and V is TRBV28, with D perhaps matching TRBD1 (6 bases). Germline V CDR1 and CDR2: MDHEN, SYDVKM. The CDR3 consists of 14 residues. Trimming took 6 bases from V and 0 from J, leaving 11 bases between them. CDR3 region: CASRGGQLNTEAFF. The CDR3 DNA reads as TGTGCCAGCAGGGGCGGACAGCTGAACACTGAAGCTTTCTTT.

The chain links TRBV6-5 to TRBJ1-6; D is undetermined. Trimming removed 9 bases from V and 0 bases from J, with 9 bases in between. CDR1 and CDR2 (germline): MNHEY, SVGAGI. This CDR3 spans 14 amino acids. For the CDR3, the DNA is TGTGCCAGTTCTGGGAGCTCCTATAATTCACCCCTCCACTTT. It specifies CASSGSSYNSPLHF.

The J gene is TRBJ2-7, the V gene TRBV18; the D gene is possibly TRBD2 (5 bases). The CDR3 runs 15 residues. Trimming pared 3 bases from V and 1 base from J, leaving 13 bases between. Germline V gene sequence: CDR1 KGHSH, CDR2 LQKENI. The CDR3 region is CASSPPKGLSYEQYF. The DNA of the CDR3 is TGTGCCAGCTCACCGCCGAAAGGACTGTCCTACGAGCAGTACTTC.

The J gene is TRBJ2-7, the V gene TRBV6-5; 9 bases map to TRBD1. This CDR3 spans 12 amino acids. V trimming: 8 bases; J trimming: 5 bases; junction bases outside the gene matches: 4. Germline V gene lookup returns CDR1 MNHEY and CDR2 SVGAGI. CDR3 amino acids: CASLTGGDEQYF. The CDR3 bases are TGTGCCAGCCTGACAGGGGGGGACGAGCAGTACTTC.

The chain employs TRBV19 and TRBJ2-1; 9 nucleotides agree with TRBD1. The germline CDR1 and CDR2 sequences are LNHDA and SQIVND (reference sequence). The CDR3 covers 14 residues. The V gene end was trimmed by 7 bases and the J gene end by 9 bases; junction bases not matched to a gene: 10. CDR3 bases: TGTGCCAGTACGGGGACAGGGTATTCGGGTGAGCAGTTCTTC. It is translated as CASTGTGYSGEQFF.

The chain uses TRBV28 and TRBJ2-2; 7 positions agree with TRBD1. CDR3 size: 16 residues. In germline, CDR1 is MDHEN, CDR2 SYDVKM. Trimming at V came to 2 bases and at J to 2 bases, leaving 5 bases not matched to a gene. The CDR3 spells CASSLRGGLNTGELFF. For the CDR3, the DNA is TGTGCCAGCAGTTTACGAGGGGGCCTAAACACCGGGGAGCTGTTTTTT.